This is a list of T cell receptor beta chains from one sample in a study of blood T cell repertoires in COVID-19. Libraries were prepared by immunoSEQ multiplex PCR; TCRdb keeps only in-frame clonotypes and omits some of them. The sample holds about 270,000 clones, 86% seen once. The sample consisted of peripheral blood. The receptors were gathered from a man between 35 and 55 years old with active or convalescent COVID-19. The conserved cysteine and the conserved F or W are not part of the CDR3 here. The order of the fields is V gene, J gene, CDR3 protein.

v_call: TRBV19
j_call: TRBJ2-5
cdr3_aa: ASSIEGGSRETQY

v_call: TRBV7-6
j_call: TRBJ2-3
cdr3_aa: ASSLRRDTDTQY

v_call: TRBV27
j_call: TRBJ2-5
cdr3_aa: ASSLSTLGETQY

v_call: TRBV7-9
j_call: TRBJ2-1
cdr3_aa: ASSPGEGHF

v_call: TRBV7-9
j_call: TRBJ2-7
cdr3_aa: ASSPRSGSYEQY

v_call: TRBV6-2/TRBV6-3
j_call: TRBJ2-7
cdr3_aa: ASSYAGTGLYEQY

v_call: TRBV2
j_call: TRBJ2-3
cdr3_aa: ASRGLDPDTQY

v_call: TRBV18
j_call: TRBJ2-3
cdr3_aa: ASSPSGGTDTQY

v_call: TRBV5-4
j_call: TRBJ2-5
cdr3_aa: ATELAGGQETQY

v_call: TRBV5-1
j_call: TRBJ1-5
cdr3_aa: ASSPMGQGGNQPQH

v_call: TRBV2
j_call: TRBJ2-3
cdr3_aa: ASDRGGGGGTDTQY

v_call: TRBV12-3/TRBV12-4
j_call: TRBJ2-7
cdr3_aa: ASRGQISYEQY

v_call: TRBV28
j_call: TRBJ1-2
cdr3_aa: ASTTSAYGYT

v_call: TRBV12-5
j_call: TRBJ2-3
cdr3_aa: ASGLATDMRTDTQY

v_call: TRBV2
j_call: TRBJ2-6
cdr3_aa: ASTGAGANVLT

v_call: TRBV13
j_call: TRBJ2-5
cdr3_aa: ASRPTGGQETQY

v_call: TRBV30
j_call: TRBJ1-2
cdr3_aa: AWRGTGTVYGYT

v_call: TRBV19
j_call: TRBJ2-7
cdr3_aa: ASSKRGLAGDSVPSEQY